These 26 T cell receptor beta chains came from one sample sequenced in a study of blood T cell repertoires in COVID-19 (dated by TCRdb to the early 2020s). The method was the immunoSEQ multiplex PCR assay. The table was pulled from immuneACCESS by TCRdb, which kept in-frame rearrangements only. Such tables lose some clones; where checked, under half of the loss comes from unresolved V genes, and the rest has no known cause. The sample has some 57,000 clones on record, roughly 85% of them singletons. Of the sample, approximately 10% is held by the ten largest clones. Sequenced: peripheral blood. These receptors originate from a human donor in a cohort sampled during active COVID-19.

The chain links TRBV7-9 to TRBJ2-2, with D unresolved. Germline V gene sequence: CDR1 SEHNR, CDR2 FQNEAQ (reference sequence). V lost 4 bases and J lost 7, with 7 bases in between. CDR3 length: 12 amino acids. CDR3 sequence (DNA): TGTGCCAGCAGCTCGCAGGACGGGGAGCTGTTTTTT. It yields the protein CASSSQDGELFF.

In its sample, this clone was seen once. The rearrangement joins TRBV28 to TRBJ2-3; TRBD2 agrees at 7 bases. The V gene's germline CDR1 is MDHEN and CDR2 SYDVKM. There are 14 residues in the CDR3. V trimming: 8 bases; J trimming: 1 base; junction bases outside the gene matches: 6. Here the CDR3 reads CASGGGSGTDTQYF. For the CDR3, the DNA is TGTGCCAGCGGGGGGGGTTCCGGCACAGATACGCAGTATTTT.

This clone was observed a single time. This chain connects TRBV19 to TRBJ2-5, with D possibly matching TRBD1 (5 bases). Germline CDR1 and CDR2: LNHDA and SQIVND (reference sequence). The germline V and J ends were trimmed by 5 bases and 1 base, with 8 bases remaining between them. This CDR3 is built from 13 residues. The CDR3 loop reads CASSQGSQETQYF. CDR3 sequence (DNA): TGTGCCAGTAGTCAGGGCTCCCAAGAGACCCAGTACTTC.

V gene TRBV5-6 combines with J gene TRBJ2-7, with TRBD1 matching over 9 bases. The junction had 4 bases not matched to a gene; V was cut back by 3 bases and J by 0 bases. This CDR3 is built from 15 residues. CDR1 and CDR2 from the germline V gene are SGHDT and YYEEEE. The CDR3 sequence is CASSSGTGPSYEQYF. The CDR3 coding sequence is TGTGCCAGCAGCTCCGGGACAGGGCCCTCCTACGAGCAGTACTTC.

The rearrangement uses TRBV28 and TRBJ2-1, with TRBD2 matching 10 bases. In germline, CDR1 is MDHEN, CDR2 SYDVKM. With V trimmed by 5 bases and J by 8 bases, 9 bases remained unmatched. The CDR3 covers 15 residues. The CDR3 nucleotides are TGTGCCAGCAGTCGCTCTAGCGGGAGATGGGATGAGCAGTTCTTC. As protein: CASSRSSGRWDEQFF.

The genes are TRBV11-2 and TRBJ2-2, with a weak D call TRBD1 (5 bases). Per the germline V gene, CDR1 is SGHAT and CDR2 is FQNNGV. V was trimmed by 7 bases and J by 6 bases, leaving 18 bases between them. The CDR3 is made up of 15 amino acids. CDR3 loop: CASTRTYPEAGELFF. The CDR3 DNA reads as TGTGCCAGCACCAGGACATACCCCGAGGCCGGGGAGCTGTTTTTT.

This clone appeared a few times. V is TRBV6-5 and J is TRBJ2-5, with 8 bases lining up with TRBD2. The trim removed 7 bases at V and 2 bases at J, leaving 6 bases unmatched. CDR3 length: 14 residues. Germline loops: CDR1 MNHEY, CDR2 SVGAGI. CDR3: CASTVTSVQETQYF. The DNA for the CDR3 is TGTGCCAGCACTGTGACTAGCGTACAAGAGACCCAGTACTTC.

The rearrangement joins TRBV29-1 to TRBJ1-4; TRBD1 agrees at 8 bases. J gave up 8 bases and V 5 bases, and 7 bases lay outside the gene matches. The CDR3 consists of 13 residues. From germline, CDR1 is SQVTM and CDR2 ANQGSEA. The CDR3 loop reads CSVSGTGGEKLFF. As DNA, the CDR3 is TGCAGCGTTTCCGGGACAGGCGGGGAAAAACTGTTTTTT.

The gene calls are TRBV3-1 (or the pseudogene TRBV3-2) and TRBJ2-7; D may be TRBD1 (6 bases). Trimming pared 1 base from V and 5 bases from J, leaving 15 bases between. CDR1 is LGHDT and CDR2 is YNNKEL in the germline V gene (reference sequence). CDR3 length equals 15 residues. CDR3 region: CASSQGRNRVNEQYF. CDR3 nucleotides: TGTGCCAGCAGCCAAGGGCGGAACAGGGTAAACGAGCAGTACTTC.

This chain links TRBV7-8 with TRBJ2-7, with TRBD2 identical over 8 bases. The germline gives CDR1 SGHVS, CDR2 FQNEAQ. Trimming at V came to 10 bases and at J to 4 bases, leaving 9 bases not matched to a gene. The CDR3 runs 13 residues. The CDR3 here is CATGLAGSYEQYF. CDR3 DNA: TGTGCCACCGGGCTAGCGGGCTCGTACGAGCAGTACTTC.

This clone was found a few times. The rearrangement uses TRBV5-6 and TRBJ1-2; TRBD1 matches at 11 bases. The CDR3 consists of 14 residues. V was clipped by 4 bases and J by 5 bases; unmatched bases: 4. In germline, CDR1 is SGHDT, CDR2 YYEEEE. The CDR3 sequence is CASSRGTGGYGYTF. CDR3 DNA sequence: TGTGCCAGCAGCCGCGGGACAGGGGGATATGGCTACACCTTC.

This clone appeared a few times. The genes are TRBV14 and TRBJ1-6, with TRBD1 matching over 7 bases. The CDR3 is made up of 14 amino acids. V was clipped by 5 bases and J by 7 bases; unmatched bases: 5. Germline V CDR1 and CDR2: SGHDN, FVKESK. The CDR3 sequence is CASSIGGGNSPLHF. The CDR3 nucleotides read TGTGCCAGCAGCATTGGAGGGGGCAATTCACCCCTCCACTTT.

This sequence joins TRBV11-2 and TRBJ2-4, with D possibly TRBD1 on 6 matching bases. The CDR3 covers 17 residues. Deletions cut 5 bases from V and 3 bases from J, with 20 bases between. Germline V gene sequence: CDR1 SGHAT, CDR2 FQNNGV. Here the CDR3 reads CASSKIPGERGKNIQYF. DNA of the CDR3: TGTGCCAGCAGCAAAATTCCAGGGGAAAGGGGCAAAAACATTCAGTACTTC.

The V and J genes are TRBV28 and TRBJ1-1; D gene unclear. Germline CDR1 and CDR2: MDHEN and SYDVKM. The CDR3 runs 13 residues. Between the trimmed V and J ends, which lost 1 base and 4 bases, there was a span of 7 bases. In DNA, the CDR3 is TGTGCCAGCAGTTTATCGTTCGTCACTGAAGCTTTCTTT. This gives the protein CASSLSFVTEAFF.

In this sample, this clone turned up once. V gene TRBV6-5 combines with J gene TRBJ2-2; maybe TRBD1 (6 bases). CDR3 length equals 14 residues. The germline V and J ends were trimmed by 5 bases and 3 bases, with 10 bases remaining between them. In germline, CDR1 is MNHEY, CDR2 SVGAGI. CDR3 nucleotides: TGTGCCAGCAGTCGGACAGTATACACCGGGGAGCTGTTTTTT. This sequence encodes CASSRTVYTGELFF.

The table lists this clone with a count of one. The V and J genes are TRBV10-3 and TRBJ2-1, with TRBD2 matching over 12 bases. V was clipped by 9 bases and J by 7 bases; unmatched bases: 7. Germline CDR1 ENHRY, CDR2 SYGVKD. There are 14 residues in the CDR3. The CDR3 bases are TGTGCCATTGGGCTAGCGGGAGGGCTTAATGAGCAGTTCTTC. Its protein product is CAIGLAGGLNEQFF.

The chain couples TRBV12-3 or TRBV12-4 to TRBJ2-3, with 8 nucleotides matching TRBD2. The CDR3 contains 13 residues. V was clipped by 1 base and J by 6 bases; unmatched bases: 0. The CDR3 is CASSLEREDTQYF. DNA for the CDR3: TGTGCCAGCAGTTTAGAGCGGGAGGATACGCAGTATTTT.

The chain recombines TRBV5-6 with TRBJ2-7; 7 positions match TRBD1. V trimming: 2 bases; J trimming: 1 base; junction bases outside the gene matches: 6. This CDR3 has 15 amino acids. CDR1 is SGHDT, CDR2 YYEEEE, per germline. CDR3 DNA: TGTGCCAGCAGCTTACCTCCGGGACAGTCCTACGAGCAGTACTTC. Its translation is CASSLPPGQSYEQYF.

The table lists this clone with a few counts. The chain joins TRBV3-1 (or the pseudogene TRBV3-2) to TRBJ1-4; D unclear. From germline, CDR1 is LGHDT and CDR2 YNNKEL (reference sequence). V was shortened by 1 base and J by 6 bases, with 15 bases between the two germline ends. The CDR3 length is 16 residues. CDR3 DNA: TGTGCCAGCAGCCAAGCCGTCGGCCATCTAGATGAAAAACTGTTTTTT. It encodes CASSQAVGHLDEKLFF.

The chain carries TRBV30 and TRBJ1-1; D may be TRBD1 (5 bases). Germline CDR1 is GTSNPN and CDR2 is SVGIG (reference sequence). Trimming stripped 5 bases from V and 3 bases from J, with 16 bases between. This CDR3 has 14 residues. The CDR3 loop is CAWRPTGTYTEAFF. CDR3 in DNA: TGTGCCTGGCGCCCCACAGGAACCTACACTGAAGCTTTCTTT.

Here the CDR3 DNA reads TGTGCCAGCAGTGACCCGGGACTAGCCTACAATGAGCAGTTCTTC. It yields the protein CASSDPGLAYNEQFF. The chain links TRBV2 to TRBJ2-1; TRBD2 matches 8 bases. V was pared by 3 bases and J by 2 bases, with 3 bases of the junction left unmatched. Germline V gene data show CDR1 as SNHLY and CDR2 as FYNNEI. The CDR3 is made up of 15 amino acids.

This clone was counted once. The chain recombines TRBV18 with TRBJ2-6; 9 nucleotides agree with TRBD2. V shed 3 bases, J shed 2 bases, and the junction held 5 bases outside the gene matches. Germline loops: CDR1 KGHSH, CDR2 LQKENI. The CDR3 has 17 residues. CDR3 bases: TGTGCCAGCTCACCTTTAGCGGGAGCGGCTGGGGCCAACGTCCTGACTTTC. Its translation is CASSPLAGAAGANVLTF.

The genes are TRBV5-4 and TRBJ2-7; possible D gene TRBD2, 6 bases. V shed 2 bases and J shed 1 base, with 7 bases lying between them. CDR1 is SGHNT and CDR2 is YYREEE in the germline V gene (reference sequence). The CDR3 totals 13 residues. The CDR3 loop reads CASSFGGSYEQYF. CDR3 coding DNA: TGTGCCAGCAGCTTTGGGGGGTCCTACGAGCAGTACTTC.

The chain has TRBV6-1 and TRBJ1-2; 7 bases are a match to TRBD1. Germline V CDR1 and CDR2: MNHNS, SASEGT. This CDR3 is built from 16 residues. V lost 4 bases to trimming and J lost 2 bases; unmatched junction nucleotides: 10. Here the CDR3 reads CASSVSRQGQNYGYTF. The DNA of the CDR3 is TGTGCCAGCAGTGTTTCCCGACAGGGACAGAACTATGGCTACACCTTC.

The gene calls are TRBV29-1 and TRBJ2-1; D is possibly TRBD2 (6 bases). CDR1 and CDR2 (germline): SQVTM, ANQGSEA. The V and J ends lost 3 bases and 8 bases respectively, with 11 bases between them. The CDR3 has 12 residues. CDR3 loop: CSVDVGGYEQFF. Written as DNA, the CDR3 is TGCAGCGTTGACGTGGGAGGCTATGAGCAGTTCTTC.

The genes are TRBV28 and TRBJ1-2, with 10 bases aligning to TRBD1. The V gene end was trimmed by 5 bases and the J gene end by 4 bases; junction bases not matched to a gene: 7. CDR3 length: 15 amino acids. Germline V CDR1 and CDR2: MDHEN, SYDVKM. In DNA form, the CDR3 reads TGTGCCAGCAGTCGCGACGGACAGGGGGGCTATGGCTACACCTTC. Translation: CASSRDGQGGYGYTF.